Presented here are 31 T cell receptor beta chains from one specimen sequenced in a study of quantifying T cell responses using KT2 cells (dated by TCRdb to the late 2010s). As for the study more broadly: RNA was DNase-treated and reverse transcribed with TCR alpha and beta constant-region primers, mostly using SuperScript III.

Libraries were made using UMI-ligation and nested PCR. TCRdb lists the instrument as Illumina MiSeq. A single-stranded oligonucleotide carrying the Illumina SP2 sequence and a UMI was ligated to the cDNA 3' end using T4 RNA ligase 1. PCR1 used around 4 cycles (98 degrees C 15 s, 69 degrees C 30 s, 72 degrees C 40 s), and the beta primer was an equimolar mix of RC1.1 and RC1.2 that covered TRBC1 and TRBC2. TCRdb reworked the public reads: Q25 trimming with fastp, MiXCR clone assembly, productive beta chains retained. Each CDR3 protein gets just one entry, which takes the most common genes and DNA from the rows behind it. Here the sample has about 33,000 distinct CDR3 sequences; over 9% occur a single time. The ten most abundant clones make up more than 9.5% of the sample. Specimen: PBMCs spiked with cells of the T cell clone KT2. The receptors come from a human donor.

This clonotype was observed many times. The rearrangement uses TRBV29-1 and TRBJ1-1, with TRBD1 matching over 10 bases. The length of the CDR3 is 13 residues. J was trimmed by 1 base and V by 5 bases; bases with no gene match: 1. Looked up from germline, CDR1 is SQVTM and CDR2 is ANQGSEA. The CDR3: CSVRTGGNTEAFF. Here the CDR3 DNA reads TGCAGCGTTAGGACAGGGGGGAACACTGAAGCTTTCTTT.

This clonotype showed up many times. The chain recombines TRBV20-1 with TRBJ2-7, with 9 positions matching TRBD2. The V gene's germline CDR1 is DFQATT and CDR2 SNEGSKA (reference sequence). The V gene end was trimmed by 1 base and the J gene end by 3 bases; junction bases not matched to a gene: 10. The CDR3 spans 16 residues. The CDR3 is CSARALTSGDNYEQYF. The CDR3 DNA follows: TGCAGTGCTAGAGCGCTGACTAGCGGAGATAACTACGAGCAGTACTTC.

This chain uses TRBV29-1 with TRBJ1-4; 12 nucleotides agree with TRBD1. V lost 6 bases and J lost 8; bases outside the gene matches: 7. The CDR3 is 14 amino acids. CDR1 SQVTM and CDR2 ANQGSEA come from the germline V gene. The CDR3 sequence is CSVQGTGGGEKLFF. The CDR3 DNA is TGCAGCGTCCAAGGGACAGGGGGCGGAGAAAAACTGTTTTTT.

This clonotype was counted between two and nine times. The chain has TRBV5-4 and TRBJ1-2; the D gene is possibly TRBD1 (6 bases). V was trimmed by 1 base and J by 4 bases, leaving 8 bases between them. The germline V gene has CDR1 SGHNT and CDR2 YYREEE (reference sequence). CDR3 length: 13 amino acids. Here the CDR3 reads CASSLSDSYGYTF. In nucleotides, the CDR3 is TGTGCCAGCAGCTTGTCGGACAGCTATGGCTACACCTTC.

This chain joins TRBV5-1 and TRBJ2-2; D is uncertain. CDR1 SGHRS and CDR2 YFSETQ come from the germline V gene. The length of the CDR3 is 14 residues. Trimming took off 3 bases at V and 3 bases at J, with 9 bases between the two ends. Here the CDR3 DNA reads TGCGCCAGCAGCTCCGGAATTCACACCGGGGAGCTGTTTTTT. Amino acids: CASSSGIHTGELFF.

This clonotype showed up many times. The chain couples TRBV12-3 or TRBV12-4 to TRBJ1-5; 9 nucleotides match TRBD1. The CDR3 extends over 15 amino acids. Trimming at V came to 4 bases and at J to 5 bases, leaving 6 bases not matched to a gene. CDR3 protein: CASSSRTGADQPQHF. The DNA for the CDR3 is TGTGCCAGCAGTTCCCGGACAGGGGCGGATCAGCCCCAGCATTTT.

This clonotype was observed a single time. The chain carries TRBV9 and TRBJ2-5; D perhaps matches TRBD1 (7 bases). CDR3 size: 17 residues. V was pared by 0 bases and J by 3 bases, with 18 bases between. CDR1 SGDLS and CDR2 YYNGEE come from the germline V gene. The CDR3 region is CASSVARDSRGEETQYF. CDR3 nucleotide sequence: TGTGCCAGCAGCGTAGCCCGGGACAGCAGGGGGGAAGAGACCCAGTACTTC.

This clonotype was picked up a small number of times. CDR3 in amino acids: CASSSRMTSTDTQYF. CDR3 in DNA: TGTGCCAGCAGTTCGCGGATGACTAGCACAGATACGCAGTATTTT. The V and J genes are TRBV2 and TRBJ2-3; D is unresolved. Per germline, CDR1 SNHLY and CDR2 FYNNEI. The CDR3 is made up of 15 amino acids. Trimming pared 5 bases from V and 0 bases from J, leaving 12 bases between.

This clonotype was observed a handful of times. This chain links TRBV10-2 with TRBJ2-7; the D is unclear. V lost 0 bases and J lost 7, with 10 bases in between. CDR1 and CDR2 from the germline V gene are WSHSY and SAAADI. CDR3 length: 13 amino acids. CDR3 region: CASSESWNGEQYF. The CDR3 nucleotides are TGCGCCAGCAGTGAGTCGTGGAATGGGGAGCAGTACTTC.

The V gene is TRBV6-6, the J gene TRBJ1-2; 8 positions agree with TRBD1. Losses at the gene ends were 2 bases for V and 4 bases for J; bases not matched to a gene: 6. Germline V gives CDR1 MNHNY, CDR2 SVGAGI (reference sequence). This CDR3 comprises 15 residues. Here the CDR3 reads CASSYGGTGFYGYTF. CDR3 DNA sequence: TGTGCCAGCAGTTACGGTGGGACAGGCTTCTATGGCTACACCTTC.

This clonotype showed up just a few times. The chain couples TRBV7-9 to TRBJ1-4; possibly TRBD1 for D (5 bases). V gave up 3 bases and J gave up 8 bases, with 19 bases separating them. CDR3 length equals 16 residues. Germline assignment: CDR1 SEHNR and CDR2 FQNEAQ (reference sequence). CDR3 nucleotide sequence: TGTGCCAGCAGCTTCCCTCAGGAATTCAGGGTCGAAAAACTGTTTTTT. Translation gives CASSFPQEFRVEKLFF.

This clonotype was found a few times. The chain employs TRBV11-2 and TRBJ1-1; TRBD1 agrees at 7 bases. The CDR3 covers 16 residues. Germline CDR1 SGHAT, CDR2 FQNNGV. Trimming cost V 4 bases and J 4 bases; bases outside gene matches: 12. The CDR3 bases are TGTGCCAGCAGCTCCGACCCGACAGGGATCGGCACTGAAGCTTTCTTT. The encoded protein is CASSSDPTGIGTEAFF.

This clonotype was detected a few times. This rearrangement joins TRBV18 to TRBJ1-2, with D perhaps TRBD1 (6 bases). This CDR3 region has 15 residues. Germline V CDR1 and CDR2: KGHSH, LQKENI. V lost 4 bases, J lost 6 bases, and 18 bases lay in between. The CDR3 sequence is CASSQSGAGVDGYTF. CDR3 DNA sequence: TGTGCCAGCTCACAGTCAGGGGCAGGGGTTGATGGCTACACCTTC. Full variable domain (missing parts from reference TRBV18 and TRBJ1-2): NAGVMQNPRHLVRRRGQEARLRCSPMKGHSHVYWYRQLPEEGLKFMVYLQKENIIDESGMPKERFSAEFPKEGPSILRIQQVVRGDSAAYFCASSQSGAGVDGYTFGSGTRLTVV.

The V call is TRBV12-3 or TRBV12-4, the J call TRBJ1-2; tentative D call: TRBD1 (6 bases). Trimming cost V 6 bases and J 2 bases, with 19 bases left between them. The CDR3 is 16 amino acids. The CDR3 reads CASSEQGLAGNYGYTF. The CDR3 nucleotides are TGTGCCAGCAGCGAACAGGGTCTGGCGGGGAACTATGGCTACACCTTC.

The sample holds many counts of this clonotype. The CDR3 nucleotides read TGTGCCAGCAGTTACTCCCCCGGGGGGACCTATAATTCACCCCTCCACTTT. This codes for CASSYSPGGTYNSPLHF. V gene TRBV6-6 combines with J gene TRBJ1-6, with D tentatively TRBD1 (5 bases). This CDR3 comprises 17 residues. CDR1 and CDR2 (germline): MNHNY, SVGAGI (reference sequence). Trimming left V 0 bases short and J 2 bases short, with 11 bases between.

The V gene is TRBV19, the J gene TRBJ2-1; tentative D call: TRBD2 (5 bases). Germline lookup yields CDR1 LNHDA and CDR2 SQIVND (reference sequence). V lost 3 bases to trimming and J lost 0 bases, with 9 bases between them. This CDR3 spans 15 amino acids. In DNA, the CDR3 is TGTGCCAGTAGTATTGGAGGTTACTCCTACAATGAGCAGTTCTTC. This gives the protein CASSIGGYSYNEQFF.

The DNA for the CDR3 is TGCGCCAGCAGCCAGAAACCGGGACAGGGTCCCAGCACAGATACGCAGTATTTT. It is translated as CASSQKPGQGPSTDTQYF. This rearrangement joins TRBV4-1 to TRBJ2-3; 9 nucleotides agree with TRBD1. Germline CDR1 and CDR2: MGHRA and YSYEKL. The CDR3 runs to 18 residues. J gave up 0 bases and V 3 bases, and 10 bases lay outside the gene matches.

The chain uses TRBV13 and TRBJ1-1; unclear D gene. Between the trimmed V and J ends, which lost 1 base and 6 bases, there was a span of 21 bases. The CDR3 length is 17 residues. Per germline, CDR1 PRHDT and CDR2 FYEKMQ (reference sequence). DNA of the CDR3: TGTGCCAGCAGCTTAGTACCCCTCTACGGTAGGTTTTCTGAAGCTTTCTTT. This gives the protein CASSLVPLYGRFSEAFF. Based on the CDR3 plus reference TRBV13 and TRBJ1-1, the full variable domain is AAGVIQSPRHLIKEKRETATLKCYPIPRHDTVYWYQQGPGQDPQFLISFYEKMQSDKGSIPDRFSAQQFSDYHSELNMSSLELGDSALYFCASSLVPLYGRFSEAFFGQGTRLTVV.

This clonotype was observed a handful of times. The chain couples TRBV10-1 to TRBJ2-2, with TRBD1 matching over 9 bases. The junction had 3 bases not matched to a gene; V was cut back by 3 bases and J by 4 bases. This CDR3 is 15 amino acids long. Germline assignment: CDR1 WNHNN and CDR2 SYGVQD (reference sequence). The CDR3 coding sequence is TGCGCCAGCAGTGATACGGGACAGGGCACCGGGGAGCTGTTTTTT. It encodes CASSDTGQGTGELFF.

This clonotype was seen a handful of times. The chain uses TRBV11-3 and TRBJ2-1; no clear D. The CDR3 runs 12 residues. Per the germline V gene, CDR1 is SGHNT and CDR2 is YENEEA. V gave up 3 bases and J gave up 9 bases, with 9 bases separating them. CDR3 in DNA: TGTGCCAGCAGCTTGCTAGGAAGTGAGCAGTTCTTC. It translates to CASSLLGSEQFF.

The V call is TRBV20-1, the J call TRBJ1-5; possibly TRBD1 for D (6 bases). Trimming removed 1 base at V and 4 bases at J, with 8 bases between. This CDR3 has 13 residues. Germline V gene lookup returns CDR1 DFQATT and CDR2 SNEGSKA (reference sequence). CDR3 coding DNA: TGCAGTGCTAGAGGGACAGATAATCAGCCCCAGCATTTT. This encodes CSARGTDNQPQHF.

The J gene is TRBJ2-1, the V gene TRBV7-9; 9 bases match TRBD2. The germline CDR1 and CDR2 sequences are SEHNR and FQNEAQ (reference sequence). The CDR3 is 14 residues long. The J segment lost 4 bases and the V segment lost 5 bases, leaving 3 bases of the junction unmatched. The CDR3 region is CASSILAGYNEQFF. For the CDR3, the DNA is TGTGCCAGCAGCATCCTAGCGGGGTACAATGAGCAGTTCTTC.

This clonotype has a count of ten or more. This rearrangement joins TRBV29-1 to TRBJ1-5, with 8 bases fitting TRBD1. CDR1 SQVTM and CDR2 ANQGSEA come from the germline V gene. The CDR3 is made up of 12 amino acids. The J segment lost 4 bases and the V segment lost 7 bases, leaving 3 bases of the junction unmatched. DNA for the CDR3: TGCAGCGCGGGACAGGAAAATCAGCCCCAGCATTTT. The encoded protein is CSAGQENQPQHF.

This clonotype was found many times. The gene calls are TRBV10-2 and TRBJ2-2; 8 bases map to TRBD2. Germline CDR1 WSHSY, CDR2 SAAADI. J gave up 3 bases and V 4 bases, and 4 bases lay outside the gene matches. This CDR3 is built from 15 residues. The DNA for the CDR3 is TGCGCCAGCAGTGGGCTAGCGGGTGACACCGGGGAGCTGTTTTTT. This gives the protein CASSGLAGDTGELFF.

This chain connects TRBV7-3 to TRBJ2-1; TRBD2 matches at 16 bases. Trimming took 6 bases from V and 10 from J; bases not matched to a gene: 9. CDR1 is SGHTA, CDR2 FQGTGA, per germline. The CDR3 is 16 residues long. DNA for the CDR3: TGTGCCAGCAGTCTATCCGGGACTAGCGGGGGGGGGGAGCAGTTCTTC. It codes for CASSLSGTSGGGEQFF.

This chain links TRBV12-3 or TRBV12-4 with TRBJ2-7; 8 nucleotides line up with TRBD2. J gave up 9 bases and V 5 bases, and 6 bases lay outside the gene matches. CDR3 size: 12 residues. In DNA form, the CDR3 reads TGTGCCAGCAGTCAGAGCGGGAGAGGGCAGTACTTC. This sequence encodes CASSQSGRGQYF.

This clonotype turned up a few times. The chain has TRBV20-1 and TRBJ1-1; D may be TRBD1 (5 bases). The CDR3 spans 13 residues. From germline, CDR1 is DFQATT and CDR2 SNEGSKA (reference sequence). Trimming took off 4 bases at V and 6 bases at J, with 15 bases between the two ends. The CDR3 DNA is TGCAGTGCTAAAAAGATAGGGACCCCTGAAGCTTTCTTT. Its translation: CSAKKIGTPEAFF.

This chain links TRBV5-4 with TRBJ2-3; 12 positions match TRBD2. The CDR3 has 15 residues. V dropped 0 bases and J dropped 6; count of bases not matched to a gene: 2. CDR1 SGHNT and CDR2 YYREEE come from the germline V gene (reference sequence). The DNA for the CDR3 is TGTGCCAGCAGCTTGGGACTAGCGGGAGTGGATACGCAGTATTTT. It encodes CASSLGLAGVDTQYF.

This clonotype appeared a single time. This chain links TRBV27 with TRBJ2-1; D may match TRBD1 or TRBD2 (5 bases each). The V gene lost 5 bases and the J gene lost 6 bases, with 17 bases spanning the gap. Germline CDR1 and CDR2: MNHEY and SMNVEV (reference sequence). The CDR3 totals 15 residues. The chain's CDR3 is CASSAGTPLANEQFF. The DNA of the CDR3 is TGTGCCAGCAGTGCAGGGACCCCCCTTGCCAATGAGCAGTTCTTC.

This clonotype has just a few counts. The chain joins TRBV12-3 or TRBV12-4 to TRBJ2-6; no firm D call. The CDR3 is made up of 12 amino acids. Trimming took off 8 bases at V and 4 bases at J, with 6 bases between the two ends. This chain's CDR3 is CASLRGANVLTF. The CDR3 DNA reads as TGTGCCAGCCTTCGAGGGGCCAACGTCCTGACTTTC.

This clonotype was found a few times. For the CDR3, the DNA is TGCGCCAGCAGTTTTAGCGGGGCCTACAATGAGCAGTTCTTC. Amino acids: CASSFSGAYNEQFF. The chain is built from TRBV5-1 and TRBJ2-1, with 8 bases lining up with TRBD2. The CDR3 contains 14 residues. Trimming cost V 5 bases and J 2 bases; bases outside gene matches: 3. In germline, CDR1 is SGHRS, CDR2 YFSETQ.